The clone carrying this T cell receptor beta chain has a count of ten or more. Its specificity is not known. V dropped 5 bases and J dropped 7; count of bases not matched to a gene: 15. This CDR3 is 17 amino acids long. The sample comes from a study of beta chain bispecific antibodies for T cell cancers. TCRdb ran MiXCR on the 5' RACE reads and lists one entry per CDR3 protein. The sample has several thousand distinct CDR3 sequences; roughly 2.2% are singletons. Expansion lasted 3 days, with either anti-CD3 antibody OKT3 or CD3/CD28 beads. Overall study findings and caveats: Most targeted TRBV signal came from the leukemia cell line cells, not normal T cells.

Specimen: T cells from a healthy donor cultured with Jurkat leukemia cells, collected from a culture containing an anti-CD19 bispecific antibody. The chain has TRBV12-3 or TRBV12-4 and TRBJ1-1; 11 bases line up with TRBD1. This clonotype originated in a human donor in good health. Some clones in this sample may be carry-over from other donors' samples. CDR3: CASSRTGTGGANREAFF. CDR3 coding DNA: TGTGCCAGCAGTCGAACTGGGACAGGGGGTGCAAACCGTGAAGCTTTCTTT.